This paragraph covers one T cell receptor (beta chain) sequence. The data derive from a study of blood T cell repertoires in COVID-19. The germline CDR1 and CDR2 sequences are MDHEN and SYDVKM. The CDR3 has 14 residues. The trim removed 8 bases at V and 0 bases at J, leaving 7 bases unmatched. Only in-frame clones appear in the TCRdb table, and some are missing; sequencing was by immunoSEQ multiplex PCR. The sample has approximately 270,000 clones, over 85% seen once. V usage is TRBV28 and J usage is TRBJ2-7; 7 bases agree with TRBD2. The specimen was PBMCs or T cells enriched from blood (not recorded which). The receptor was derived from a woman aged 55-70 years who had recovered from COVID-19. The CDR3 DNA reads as TGTGCCAGCGACGGGGGGATCAACTCCTACGAGCAGTACTTC. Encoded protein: CASDGGINSYEQYF. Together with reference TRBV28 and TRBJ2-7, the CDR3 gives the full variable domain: DVKVTQSSRYLVKRTGEKVFLECVQDMDHENMFWYRQDPGLGLRLIYFSYDVKMKEKGDIPEGYSVSREKKERFSLILESASTNQTSMYLCASDGGINSYEQYFGPGTRLTVT.